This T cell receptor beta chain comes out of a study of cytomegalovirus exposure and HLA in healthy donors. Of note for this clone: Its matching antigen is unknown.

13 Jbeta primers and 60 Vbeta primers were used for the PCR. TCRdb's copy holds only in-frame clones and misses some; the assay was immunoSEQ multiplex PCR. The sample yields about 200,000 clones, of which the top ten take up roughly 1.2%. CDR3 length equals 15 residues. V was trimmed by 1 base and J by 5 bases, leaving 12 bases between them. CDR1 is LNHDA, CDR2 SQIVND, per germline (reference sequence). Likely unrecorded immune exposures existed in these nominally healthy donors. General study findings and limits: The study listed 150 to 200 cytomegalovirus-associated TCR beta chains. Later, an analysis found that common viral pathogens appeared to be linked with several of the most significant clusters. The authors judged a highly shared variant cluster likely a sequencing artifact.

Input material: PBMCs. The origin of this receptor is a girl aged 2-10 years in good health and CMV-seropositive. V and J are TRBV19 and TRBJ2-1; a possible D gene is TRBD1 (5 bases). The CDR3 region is CASSIVLGADNEQFF. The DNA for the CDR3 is TGTGCCAGTAGTATAGTGTTAGGGGCCGACAATGAGCAGTTCTTC.